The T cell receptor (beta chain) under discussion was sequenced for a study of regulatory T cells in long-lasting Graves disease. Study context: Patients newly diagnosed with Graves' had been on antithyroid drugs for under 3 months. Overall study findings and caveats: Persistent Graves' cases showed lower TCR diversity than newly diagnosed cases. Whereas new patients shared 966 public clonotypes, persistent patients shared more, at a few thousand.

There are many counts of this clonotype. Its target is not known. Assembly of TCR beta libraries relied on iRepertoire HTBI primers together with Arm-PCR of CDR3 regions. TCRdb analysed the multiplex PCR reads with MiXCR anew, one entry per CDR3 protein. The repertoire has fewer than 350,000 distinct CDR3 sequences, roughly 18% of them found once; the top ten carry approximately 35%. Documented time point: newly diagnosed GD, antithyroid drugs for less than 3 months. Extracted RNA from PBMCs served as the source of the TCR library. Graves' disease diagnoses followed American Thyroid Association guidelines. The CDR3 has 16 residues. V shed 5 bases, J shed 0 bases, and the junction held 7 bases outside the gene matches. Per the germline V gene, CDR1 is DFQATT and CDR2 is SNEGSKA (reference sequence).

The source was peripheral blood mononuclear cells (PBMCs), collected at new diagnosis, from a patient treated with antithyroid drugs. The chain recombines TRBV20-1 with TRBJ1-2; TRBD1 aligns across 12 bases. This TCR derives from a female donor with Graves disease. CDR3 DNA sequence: TGCAGTGCTGTACCGGGACAGGGGGCGGCTAACTATGGCTACACCTTC. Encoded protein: CSAVPGQGAANYGYTF.